A selection of T cell receptor beta chains follows, all from one sample in a study of cytotoxic CD8 clonotypes in ibrutinib-treated CLL. The assay was immunoSEQ multiplex PCR, and TCRdb's table has in-frame clones only and misses some. The sample lists approximately 70,000 clones; roughly nine tenths were seen once. Sequences were derived from PBMCs, sampled after 12 months of ibrutinib treatment. Every receptor here comes from a human donor with chronic lymphocytic leukemia. CDR3s include the opening cysteine and the closing phenylalanine or tryptophan. The order of the fields is J gene, D gene, V gene, clone size, CDR3 protein. D genes are given only for firm matches. Size is stated for part of the rows, as once, few or many counts, or as a class when the clone is expanded.

TRBJ2-5	-	TRBV18	-	CASSPQGRETQYF
TRBJ2-1	TRBD2	TRBV29-1	-	CSGGTSGGYNEQFF
TRBJ2-5	-	TRBV10-3	few	CAISNQETQYF
TRBJ1-1	-	TRBV7-3	-	CASSLASGGNTEAFF
TRBJ2-7	-	TRBV4-3	-	CASSQERYGALYEQYF
TRBJ2-3	TRBD2	TRBV4-3	-	CASSPVGWREGPDTQYF
TRBJ2-7	-	TRBV5-1	once	CASSLSGGDSSYEQYF
TRBJ2-5	-	TRBV7-9	-	CASSLNLGQETQYF
TRBJ1-1	-	TRBV4-2	-	CASSQTAGLREAFF
TRBJ2-3	TRBD2	TRBV27	-	CASSRGGRGADTQYF
TRBJ1-2	-	TRBV5-6	-	CASSPTGGNGYTF
TRBJ2-7	-	TRBV5-1	-	CASSLGRAQDEQYF
TRBJ1-5	-	TRBV7-2	-	CASSLRGNQPQHF
TRBJ1-1	TRBD1	TRBV7-9	-	CASSLSAGTGGRGNTEAFF
TRBJ2-3	-	TRBV4-2	medium-sized	CASSQFSTGDTQYF
TRBJ1-1	-	TRBV27	-	CASSLGWDTEAFF
TRBJ2-3	TRBD2	TRBV30	-	CAWGGLDGTDTQYF
TRBJ1-5	-	TRBV27	-	CASSFAPPQPQHF
TRBJ2-7	-	TRBV7-9	-	CASTIAGREQYF
TRBJ2-6	TRBD1	TRBV14	-	CASSQESRGTGANVLTF
TRBJ1-3	-	TRBV14	-	CASSLRSASGNTIYF
TRBJ1-2	-	TRBV7-8	-	CASSLRLTAGYTF
TRBJ1-2	TRBD1	TRBV7-8	few	CASSSTWTGGSYGYTF
TRBJ1-2	-	TRBV9	-	CASSVQGENYGYTF
TRBJ2-7	TRBD2	TRBV5-1	-	CASSWGGDTAEGEQYF
TRBJ2-6	-	TRBV2	-	CASSEGLLYSGANVLTF
TRBJ1-2	-	TRBV9	-	CASSAGQRKSGYTF